This T cell receptor (beta chain) is from a study of T cells in Graves' hyperthyroidism and ophthalmopathy. For the study at large: Once the initial diagnosis was made, peripheral blood was obtained before any treatment.

Enrolled ophthalmopathy patients presented with a Clinical Activity Score of at least 3, a NOSPECS grade of at least 4, and disease duration under 3 months. Amplification yielded TCR beta CDR3 regions, with RNA transcripts as the source. Primed by the HTBI set, a first-round RT-PCR was run on the TCR CDR3. MiXCR, applied by TCRdb to the multiplex PCR reads, yields one record per CDR3 protein. This sample yields 600,000 to 700,000 distinct CDR3 sequences, of which about 15% are seen a single time; 4.3% belongs to the top ten. Germline assignment: CDR1 LNHDA and CDR2 SQIVND (reference sequence). Germline trimming cut 7 bases from V and 6 bases from J; bases unmatched to any gene: 10. The CDR3 totals 14 residues. About this clonotype: Its antigen is unknown.

Study-level results: Appearing also in blood were most of the thyroid clonotypes expanded above 0.001. A model of 13 V-J features distinguished ophthalmopathy from stable hyperthyroidism.

The sequence came from a woman between 35 and 50 years old with Graves' ophthalmopathy. Sequenced: blood. V and J are TRBV19 and TRBJ2-7, with TRBD1 matching over 9 bases. This CDR3 is CASTDPNRGREQYF. The CDR3 DNA sequence: TGTGCCAGTACCGATCCTAACAGGGGGCGCGAGCAGTACTTC. Complete variable domain (other parts from reference TRBV19 and TRBJ2-7): DGGITQSPKYLFRKEGQNVTLSCEQNLNHDAMYWYRQDPGQGLRLIYYSQIVNDFQKGDIAEGYSVSREKKESFPLTVTSAQKNPTAFYLCASTDPNRGREQYFGPGTRLTVT.